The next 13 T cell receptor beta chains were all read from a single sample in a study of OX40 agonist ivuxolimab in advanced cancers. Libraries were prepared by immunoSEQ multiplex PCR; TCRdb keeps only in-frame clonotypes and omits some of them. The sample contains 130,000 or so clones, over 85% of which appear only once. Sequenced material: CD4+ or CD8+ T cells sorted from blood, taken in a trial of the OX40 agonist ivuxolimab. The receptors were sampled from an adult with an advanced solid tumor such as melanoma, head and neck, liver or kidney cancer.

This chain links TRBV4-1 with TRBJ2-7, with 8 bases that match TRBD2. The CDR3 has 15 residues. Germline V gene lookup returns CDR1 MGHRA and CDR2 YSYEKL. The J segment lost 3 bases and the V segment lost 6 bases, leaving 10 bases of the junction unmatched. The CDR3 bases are TGCGCCAGCAGGCAATTGGGACTAGGGTTCTACGAGCAGTACTTC. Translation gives CASRQLGLGFYEQYF.

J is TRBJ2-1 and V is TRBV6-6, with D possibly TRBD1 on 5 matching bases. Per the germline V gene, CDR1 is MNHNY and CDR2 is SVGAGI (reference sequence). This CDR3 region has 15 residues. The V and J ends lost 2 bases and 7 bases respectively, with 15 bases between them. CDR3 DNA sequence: TGTGCCAGCAGTTACCCTAAGACTCAGGGTAATGAGCAGTTCTTC. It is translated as CASSYPKTQGNEQFF.

The CDR3 bases are TGTGCCAGTCACCAGGGGCGGGGGCGCGTCGCTGAAGCTTTCTTT. As protein: CASHQGRGRVAEAFF. V is TRBV19 and J is TRBJ1-1; D might be TRBD1 (6 bases). The CDR3 extends over 15 amino acids. CDR1 and CDR2 from the germline V gene are LNHDA and SQIVND (reference sequence). Trimming removed 8 bases at V and 6 bases at J, with 22 bases between.

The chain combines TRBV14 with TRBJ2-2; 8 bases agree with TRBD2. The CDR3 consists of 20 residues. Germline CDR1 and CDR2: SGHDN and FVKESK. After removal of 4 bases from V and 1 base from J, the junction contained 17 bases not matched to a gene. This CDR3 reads CASSLGSGTRIWKNTGELFF. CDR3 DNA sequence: TGTGCCAGCAGCCTGGGCTCCGGGACTAGAATTTGGAAGAACACCGGGGAGCTGTTTTTT. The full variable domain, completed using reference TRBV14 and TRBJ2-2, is EAGVTQFPSHSVIEKGQTVTLRCDPISGHDNLYWYRRVMGKEIKFLLHFVKESKQDESGMPNNRFLAERTGGTYSTLKVQPAELEDSGVYFCASSLGSGTRIWKNTGELFFGEGSRLTVL.

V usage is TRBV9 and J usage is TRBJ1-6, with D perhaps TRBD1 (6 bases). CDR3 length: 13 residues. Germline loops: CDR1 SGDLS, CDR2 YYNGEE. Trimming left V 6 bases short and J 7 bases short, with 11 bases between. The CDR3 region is CASTRTDNSPLHF. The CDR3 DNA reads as TGTGCCAGCACTAGGACAGACAATTCACCCCTCCACTTT.

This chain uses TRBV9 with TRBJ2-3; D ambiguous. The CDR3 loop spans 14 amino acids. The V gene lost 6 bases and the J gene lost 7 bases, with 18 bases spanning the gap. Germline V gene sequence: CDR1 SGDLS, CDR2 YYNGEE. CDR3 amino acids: CASTPVPGIHTQYF. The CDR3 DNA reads TGTGCCAGCACCCCCGTCCCTGGAATTCATACGCAGTATTTT.

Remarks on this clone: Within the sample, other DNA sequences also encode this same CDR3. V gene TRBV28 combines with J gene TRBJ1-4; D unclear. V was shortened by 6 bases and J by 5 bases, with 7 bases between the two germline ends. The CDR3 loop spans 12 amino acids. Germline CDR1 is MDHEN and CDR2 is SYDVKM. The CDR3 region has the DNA TGTGCCAGCAGCCTACTAAATGAAAAACTGTTTTTT. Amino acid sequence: CASSLLNEKLFF.

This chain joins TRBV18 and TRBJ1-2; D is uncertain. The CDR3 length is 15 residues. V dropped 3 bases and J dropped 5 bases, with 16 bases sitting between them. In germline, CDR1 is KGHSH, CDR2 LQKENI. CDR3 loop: CASSPQGKRGYGYTF. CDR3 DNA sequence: TGTGCCAGCTCACCTCAAGGGAAAAGAGGGTATGGCTACACCTTC. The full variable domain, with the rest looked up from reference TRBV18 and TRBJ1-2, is NAGVMQNPRHLVRRRGQEARLRCSPMKGHSHVYWYRQLPEEGLKFMVYLQKENIIDESGMPKERFSAEFPKEGPSILRIQQVVRGDSAAYFCASSPQGKRGYGYTFGSGTRLTVV.

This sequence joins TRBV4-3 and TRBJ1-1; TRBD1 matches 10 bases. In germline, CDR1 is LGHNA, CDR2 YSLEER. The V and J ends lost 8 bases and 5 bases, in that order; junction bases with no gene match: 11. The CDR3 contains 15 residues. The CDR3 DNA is TGCGCCAGCGGAACGACGGACAGGGGGAGGACTGAAGCTTTCTTT. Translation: CASGTTDRGRTEAFF.

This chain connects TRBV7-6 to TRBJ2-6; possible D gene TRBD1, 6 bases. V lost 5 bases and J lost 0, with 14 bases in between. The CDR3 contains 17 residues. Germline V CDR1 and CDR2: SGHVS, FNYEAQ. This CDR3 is CASSGLTGSSGANVLTF. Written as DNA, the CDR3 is TGTGCCAGCAGCGGCCTAACAGGGAGCTCTGGGGCCAACGTCCTGACTTTC.

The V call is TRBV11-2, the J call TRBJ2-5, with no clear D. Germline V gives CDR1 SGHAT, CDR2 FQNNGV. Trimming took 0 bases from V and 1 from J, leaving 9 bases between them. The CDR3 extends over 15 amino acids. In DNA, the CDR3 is TGTGCCAGCAGCTTAGACGGCAGAGTCCAAGAGACCCAGTACTTC. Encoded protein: CASSLDGRVQETQYF.

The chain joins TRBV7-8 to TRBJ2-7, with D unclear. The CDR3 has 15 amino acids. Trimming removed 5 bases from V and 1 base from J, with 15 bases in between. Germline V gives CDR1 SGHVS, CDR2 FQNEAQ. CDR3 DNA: TGTGCCAGCAGCACAAGAGGCGGACCTTCCTACGAGCAGTACTTC. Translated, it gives CASSTRGGPSYEQYF. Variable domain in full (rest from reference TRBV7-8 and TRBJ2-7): GAGVSQSPRYKVAKRGQDVALRCDPISGHVSLFWYQQALGQGPEFLTYFQNEAQLDKSGLPSDRFFAERPEGSVSTLKIQRTQQEDSAVYLCASSTRGGPSYEQYFGPGTRLTVT.

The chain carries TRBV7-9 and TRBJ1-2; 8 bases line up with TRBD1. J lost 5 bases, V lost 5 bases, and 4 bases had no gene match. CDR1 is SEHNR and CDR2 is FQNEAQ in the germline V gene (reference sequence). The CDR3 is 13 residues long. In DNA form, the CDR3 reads TGTGCCAGCAGCGCGCGGACAGGGTATGGCTACACCTTC. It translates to CASSARTGYGYTF.